This paragraph covers one T cell receptor beta chain sequence. The data were obtained in a study of cytomegalovirus exposure and HLA in healthy donors. Primers included in the PCR were 60 Vbeta and 13 Jbeta primers. Profiling relied on immunoSEQ multiplex PCR, and the TCRdb table lists in-frame clones only, not all of them. The sample records about 130,000 clones, 79% being singletons. V lost 5 bases, J lost 6 bases, and 13 bases lay in between. CDR1 is MDHEN, CDR2 SYDVKM, per germline. This CDR3 has 13 residues. The receptor comes from a man in his forties or fifties in good health and CMV-seropositive. The J gene is TRBJ1-1, the V gene TRBV28; no clear D gene. The sequenced material came from PBMCs. CDR3 amino acids: CASSARMGAEAFF. CDR3 nucleotide sequence: TGTGCCAGCAGTGCGCGAATGGGCGCTGAAGCTTTCTTT.